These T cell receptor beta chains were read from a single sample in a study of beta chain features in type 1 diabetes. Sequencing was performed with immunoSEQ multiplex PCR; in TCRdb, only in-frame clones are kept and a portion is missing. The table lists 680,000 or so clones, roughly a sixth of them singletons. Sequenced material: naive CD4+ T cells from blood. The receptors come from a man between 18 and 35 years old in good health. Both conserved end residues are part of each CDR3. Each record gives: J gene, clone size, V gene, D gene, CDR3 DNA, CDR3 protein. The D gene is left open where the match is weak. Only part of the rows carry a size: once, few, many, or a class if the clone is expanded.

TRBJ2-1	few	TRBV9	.	TGTGCCAGCAGCGTACGTTGGAACAATGAGCAGTTCTTC	CASSVRWNNEQFF
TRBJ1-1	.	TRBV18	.	TGTGCCAGCTCCTCGGCGGGGTTGGGCACTGAAGCTTTCTTT	CASSSAGLGTEAFF
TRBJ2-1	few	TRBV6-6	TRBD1	TGTGCCAGCAGACGACAGGGGGAACTCGCCAATGAGCAGTTCTTC	CASRRQGELANEQFF
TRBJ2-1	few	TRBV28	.	TGTGCCAGCAGTCTGGGGGCTAGCGGATCCTACAATGAGCAGTTCTTC	CASSLGASGSYNEQFF
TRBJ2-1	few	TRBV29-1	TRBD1	TGCAGCGCGGGGACAGGGGGCGGTGAGCAGTTCTTC	CSAGTGGGEQFF
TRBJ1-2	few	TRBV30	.	TGTGCCTGGAGCTTTAACTATGGCTACACCTTC	CAWSFNYGYTF
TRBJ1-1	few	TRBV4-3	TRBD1	TGCGCCAGCAGCCAAGGGACAGGGTGGAGAAAGGTCGACACTGAAGCTTTCTTT	CASSQGTGWRKVDTEAFF
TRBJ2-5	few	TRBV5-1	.	TGCGCCAGCAGCTCACGGGGTACCCAAGAGACCCAGTACTTC	CASSSRGTQETQYF
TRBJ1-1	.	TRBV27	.	TGTGCCAGCTCCCTTTACGGGCAACGGGCTGAAGCTTTCTTT	CASSLYGQRAEAFF
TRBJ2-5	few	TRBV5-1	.	TGCGCCAGCAGCTTGCAAGCGGATCAAGAGACCCAGTACTTC	CASSLQADQETQYF
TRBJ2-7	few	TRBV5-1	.	TGCGCCAGCAGCTGGAAATTCAGGGATTCCGAGCAGTACTTC	CASSWKFRDSEQYF
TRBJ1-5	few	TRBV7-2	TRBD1	TGTGCCAGCAGCTTTACAGGGGGCAATCAGCCCCAGCATTTT	CASSFTGGNQPQHF
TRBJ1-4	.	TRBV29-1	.	TGCAGCGTCCTACACCCGGTGGGTGAAAAACTGTTTTTT	CSVLHPVGEKLFF
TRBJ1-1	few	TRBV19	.	TGTGCCAGTAGTCCATTCGTGGGGGGTCGGACTGAAGCTTTCTTT	CASSPFVGGRTEAFF
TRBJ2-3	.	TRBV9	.	TGTGCCAGCAGCGTAATTTCCACCACAGATACGCAGTATTTT	CASSVISTTDTQYF
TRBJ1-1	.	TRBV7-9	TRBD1	TGTGCCAGCAGCTCCCTGAGGACAGGGGGGAGAGCTTTCTTT	CASSSLRTGGRAFF
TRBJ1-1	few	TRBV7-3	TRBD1	TGTGCCAGCAGCTTGACAGGGGAGAACACTGAAGCTTTCTTT	CASSLTGENTEAFF
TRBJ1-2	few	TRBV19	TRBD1	TGTGCCGAGACAGGGGTGACCTATGGCTACACCTTC	CAETGVTYGYTF
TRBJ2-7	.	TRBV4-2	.	TGTGCCAGCAGCCAACTAACCTGGTTGGGATACAACGAGCAGTACTTC	CASSQLTWLGYNEQYF
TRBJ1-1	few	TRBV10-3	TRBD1	TGTGCCATCGGGCAGGGGGCAGGGACTGAAGCTTTCTTT	CAIGQGAGTEAFF
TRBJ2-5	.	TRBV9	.	TGTGCCAGCAGCGTTCCAGGGGGGTCGGAGACCCAGTACTTC	CASSVPGGSETQYF
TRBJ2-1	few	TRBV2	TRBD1	TGTGCCAGCAGCCGGGACAGCTCCTACAATGAGCAGTTCTTC	CASSRDSSYNEQFF
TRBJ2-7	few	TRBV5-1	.	TGCGCCAGCAGCTTTCCAGACTACGAGCAGTACTTC	CASSFPDYEQYF
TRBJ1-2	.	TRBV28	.	TGTGCCAGCAGTCCAGGGGAACGGTATGGCTACACCTTC	CASSPGERYGYTF
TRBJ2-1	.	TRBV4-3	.	TGCGCCAGCAGCCCAGGGGGGGTCTCCTACAATGAGCAGTTCTTC	CASSPGGVSYNEQFF
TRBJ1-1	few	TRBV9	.	TGTGCCAGCAGCGTATTGTCGGGACAAGCGAACACTGAAGCTTTCTTT	CASSVLSGQANTEAFF
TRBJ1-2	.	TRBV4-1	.	TGCGCCAGCAGCCATCCCTCAGGGCCGGTGAACTATGGCTACACCTTC	CASSHPSGPVNYGYTF
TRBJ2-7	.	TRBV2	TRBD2	TGTGCCAGCAGTGTGGCTAGCGGGGGCTACGAGCAGTACTTC	CASSVASGGYEQYF
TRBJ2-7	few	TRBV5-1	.	TGCGCCAGCAGCACGGGGACCTCCGCCTACGAGCAGTACTTC	CASSTGTSAYEQYF
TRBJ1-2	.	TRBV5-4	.	TGTGCCAGCAGCTTGGTCGCCAGGGGTGTTTATGGCTACACCTTC	CASSLVARGVYGYTF
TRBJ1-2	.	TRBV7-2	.	TGTGCCAGCAGCTTCTCGGGGATCCAATACACCTTC	CASSFSGIQYTF
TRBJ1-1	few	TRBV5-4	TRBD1	TGTGCCAGCAGCTTGTATAAGGGGGCCCTAAACACTGAAGCTTTCTTT	CASSLYKGALNTEAFF
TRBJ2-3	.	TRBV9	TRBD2	TGTGCCAGCAGCGTAGCTACAGCGGGAGGCACAGATACGCAGTATTTT	CASSVATAGGTDTQYF
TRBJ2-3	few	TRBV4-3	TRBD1	TGCGCCAGCAGCCAACAGGGGGCGGTAGATACGCAGTATTTT	CASSQQGAVDTQYF
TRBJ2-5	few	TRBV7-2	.	TGTGCCAGCAGCTCCCAGACAGGCGGGAAGGTTGGAGAGACCCAGTACTTC	CASSSQTGGKVGETQYF
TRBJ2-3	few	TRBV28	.	TGTGCCAGCAGTCTTCCCCATTTACTTAGCACAGATACGCAGTATTTT	CASSLPHLLSTDTQYF
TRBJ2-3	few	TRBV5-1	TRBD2	TGCGCCAGCAGCTCGGGAGGACTAGCGGGCACAGATACGCAGTATTTT	CASSSGGLAGTDTQYF
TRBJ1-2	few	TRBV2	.	TGTGCCAGCGGGGTGATGGGCTATGGCTACACCTTC	CASGVMGYGYTF
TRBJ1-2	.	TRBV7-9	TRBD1	TGTGCCAGCAGTCCTGGACAGGGGGCGCGGTATGGCTACACCTTC	CASSPGQGARYGYTF
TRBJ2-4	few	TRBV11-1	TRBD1	TGTGCCAGCAGCATAAGCTACAGGGGAAACATTCAGTACTTC	CASSISYRGNIQYF
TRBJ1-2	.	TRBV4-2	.	TGTGCCAGCAGCCAAGATCCAAGGGGTTTTGGCTACACCTTC	CASSQDPRGFGYTF
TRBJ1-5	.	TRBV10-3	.	TGTGCCATCAGTGACGATAACAGGAGCAATCAGCCCCAGCATTTT	CAISDDNRSNQPQHF
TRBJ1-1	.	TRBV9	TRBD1	TGTGCCAGCAGCGTAACGGGACAGGGACTAACTGAAGCTTTCTTT	CASSVTGQGLTEAFF
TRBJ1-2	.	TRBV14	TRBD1	TGTGCCAGCAGCCGAGACAGGGGCCCCTATGGCTACACCTTC	CASSRDRGPYGYTF
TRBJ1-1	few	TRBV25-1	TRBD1	TGTGCCAGCAGTGCTGGGACAGTGGGGACTGAAGCTTTCTTT	CASSAGTVGTEAFF
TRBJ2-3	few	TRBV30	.	TGTGCCTGGAGCCGGGGTAGCACAGATACGCAGTATTTT	CAWSRGSTDTQYF
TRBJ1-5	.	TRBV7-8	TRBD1	TGTGCCAGCAGCTTAGCGGGACAGAGACCGCAGGGGCCCCAGCATTTT	CASSLAGQRPQGPQHF
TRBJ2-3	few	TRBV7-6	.	TGTGCCAGCAGCTTAGTGTACGGGAGTTCTAGCACAGATACGCAGTATTTT	CASSLVYGSSSTDTQYF
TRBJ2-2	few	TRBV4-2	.	TGTGCCAGCAGCCAGGTAGACACCGGGGAGCTGTTTTTT	CASSQVDTGELFF